This record looks at one T cell receptor (beta chain) sequence and its context. The target antigen is unknown. The data were taken from a study of tumor-infiltrating lymphocytes in localized non-small cell lung cancer. Whole-study context: Resected tumor was paired with non-adjacent uninvolved lung from the same patient.

The CDR3 runs to 14 residues. Germline CDR1 and CDR2: SGHDT and YYEEEE. V shed 2 bases and J 8 bases; nucleotides not matched to a gene: 6. Some clones are missing from TCRdb's copy, which holds only in-frame ones; the method was immunoSEQ multiplex PCR. Of about 9,300 clones detected, around three quarters appear once; the ten largest clones hold roughly 6%. General observations from the study: TCRbeta sequencing showed higher T cell infiltration in tumors than uninvolved lung. Not all patients were TCR sequenced, owing to tissue quantity. IM1 and IM2 tumors showed no difference in T-cell fraction.

Source material: uninvolved lung tissue not adjacent to the tumor. The chain links TRBV5-6 to TRBJ1-4; 7 nucleotides agree with TRBD1. The sequence derives from a human donor with non-small cell lung cancer. The CDR3 sequence is CASSFTGAGEKLFF. CDR3 in DNA: TGTGCCAGCAGCTTCACAGGGGCTGGCGAAAAACTGTTTTTT.